These 13 T cell receptor beta chains share one sample of origin, sequenced in a study of blood T cell repertoires in COVID-19 (TCRdb year 2020). The library was obtained by the immunoSEQ multiplex PCR assay. What TCRdb holds here is the immuneACCESS table cut down to in-frame rearrangements. Part of the clones is not present; checked against another copy, under half of the missing clones reflect an unresolved V gene, and the others are unexplained. The sample yields tens of thousands of clones; around 85% were counted once. The ten largest clones represent roughly an eighth of the sample. Specimen: peripheral blood. Every receptor here comes from a human donor in a cohort sampled during active COVID-19.

The chain couples TRBV6-2 or TRBV6-3 to TRBJ1-1; TRBD1 is a possible D gene (6 bases). The CDR3 runs to 14 residues. Between the trimmed V and J ends, which lost 3 bases and 5 bases, there was a span of 13 bases. Germline assignment: CDR1 MNHEY and CDR2 SVGEGT. The CDR3 nucleotides are TGTGCCAGCAGTTATTTTCAGGGGAGAACTGAAGCTTTCTTT. Its translation is CASSYFQGRTEAFF.

The chain carries TRBV4-1 and TRBJ1-5; D remains unclear. In germline, CDR1 is MGHRA, CDR2 YSYEKL. The CDR3 has 15 residues. V was pared by 1 base and J by 0 bases, with 7 bases between. The CDR3 loop reads CASSQGGNSNQPQHF. The CDR3 nucleotides read TGCGCCAGCAGCCAAGGAGGTAATAGCAATCAGCCCCAGCATTTT.

The CDR3 nucleotides read TGTGCCAGCAGTGAATCGGTGGCGGGAGCTAGGACTGAGCAGTTCTTC. Protein: CASSESVAGARTEQFF. The rearrangement links TRBV6-1 to TRBJ2-1, with TRBD2 matching over 7 bases. Trimming took 2 bases from V and 9 from J; bases not matched to a gene: 13. The CDR3 contains 16 residues. The germline V gene has CDR1 MNHNS and CDR2 SASEGT.

The chain links TRBV4-2 to TRBJ1-5, with D unclear. This CDR3 is 14 amino acids long. The V and J ends lost 0 bases and 6 bases respectively, with 9 bases between them. The germline gives CDR1 LGHNA, CDR2 YNFKEQ. CDR3 sequence (DNA): TGTGCCAGCAGCCAAGATCCGGGGTCTCAGCCCCAGCATTTT. Encoded protein: CASSQDPGSQPQHF.

The chain is built from TRBV7-9 and TRBJ1-2; a possible D gene is TRBD1 (6 bases). The V gene lost 5 bases and the J gene lost 4 bases, with 17 bases spanning the gap. Germline V lookup: CDR1 SEHNR, CDR2 FQNEAQ (reference sequence). The CDR3 runs 15 residues. The CDR3, as DNA: TGTGCCAGCAGCATCGGACAGAACCTCATCTATGGCTACACCTTC. Its protein product is CASSIGQNLIYGYTF.

This rearrangement joins TRBV9 to TRBJ1-1; 8 bases agree with TRBD1. V shed 3 bases, J shed 5 bases, and the junction held 6 bases outside the gene matches. Germline V lookup: CDR1 SGDLS, CDR2 YYNGEE. CDR3 size: 14 residues. The CDR3 DNA follows: TGTGCCAGCAGCGGAGGACAGGGAAGGACTGAAGCTTTCTTT. Its translation is CASSGGQGRTEAFF.

The V call is TRBV13, the J call TRBJ2-3, with 16 bases lining up with TRBD2. Trimming removed 5 bases from V and 5 bases from J; junction bases left unmatched: 7. The CDR3 spans 17 residues. Looked up from germline, CDR1 is PRHDT and CDR2 is FYEKMQ (reference sequence). CDR3 sequence (DNA): TGTGCCAGCAGCGGGGGACTAGCGGGAGGGGTCCAAGATACGCAGTATTTT. Residues: CASSGGLAGGVQDTQYF.

The chain uses TRBV5-1 and TRBJ1-1; D is possibly TRBD1 (5 bases). This CDR3 has 17 residues. The germline CDR1 and CDR2 sequences are SGHRS and YFSETQ. Trimming shortened V by 0 bases and J by 0 bases, and 15 bases separated the two germline ends. In DNA, the CDR3 is TGCGCCAGCAGCTTGGCACAGGCATTTCCAATGAACACTGAAGCTTTCTTT. Translation: CASSLAQAFPMNTEAFF.

The chain combines TRBV5-1 with TRBJ2-2; no clear D. Germline V CDR1 and CDR2: SGHRS, YFSETQ. CDR3 length: 14 residues. The V and J ends lost 0 bases and 1 base respectively, with 4 bases between them. In nucleotides, the CDR3 is TGCGCCAGCAGCTTGGCCCAGAACACCGGGGAGCTGTTTTTT. It codes for CASSLAQNTGELFF.

The chain carries TRBV6-5 and TRBJ2-7; 8 positions agree with TRBD2. The CDR3 runs 13 residues. Germline trimming cut 7 bases from V and 3 bases from J; bases unmatched to any gene: 5. CDR1 is MNHEY and CDR2 is SVGAGI in the germline V gene. CDR3 in DNA: TGTGCCAGCACCAAGGGACTAGGCTACGAGCAGTACTTC. It yields the protein CASTKGLGYEQYF.

The chain links TRBV7-3 to TRBJ2-1, with TRBD2 matching over 7 bases. The CDR3 consists of 13 residues. With 5 bases clipped from V and 7 bases from J, the junction kept 5 bases outside the gene matches. The germline CDR1 and CDR2 sequences are SGHTA and FQGTGA. DNA of the CDR3: TGTGCCAGCAGCCCCCTAGCGGAGAATGAGCAGTTCTTC. This sequence encodes CASSPLAENEQFF.

This rearrangement joins TRBV7-3 to TRBJ2-1, with D maybe TRBD2 (5 bases). Germline CDR1 reads SGHTA; CDR2 reads FQGTGA. V was shortened by 5 bases and J by 0 bases, with 11 bases between the two germline ends. The CDR3 extends over 15 amino acids. CDR3 loop: CASSTRRSSYNEQFF. The CDR3 coding sequence is TGTGCCAGCAGCACTAGACGGAGCTCCTACAATGAGCAGTTCTTC.

This clone has more than one count but fewer than ten. This chain joins TRBV9 and TRBJ2-7; 11 bases are shared with TRBD2. V was clipped by 3 bases and J by 2 bases; unmatched bases: 7. This CDR3 spans 16 amino acids. Germline assignment: CDR1 SGDLS and CDR2 YYNGEE. The CDR3 loop reads CASSATGTSGAYEQYF. The DNA for the CDR3 is TGTGCCAGCAGCGCGACCGGGACTAGCGGAGCCTACGAGCAGTACTTC.